Sequencing of this T cell receptor (beta chain) was carried out in a study of cytomegalovirus exposure and HLA in healthy donors. PCR employed 60 Vbeta and 13 Jbeta primers. The data were produced by immunoSEQ multiplex PCR, yet TCRdb's version contains in-frame clones alone and is incomplete. The sample has under 200,000 clones, and its top ten clones hold 6.5%. Despite likely unrecorded immune exposures, the donors were nominally healthy at the time of sampling. The TCR originated in a young man in good health and CMV-seronegative. The sequenced sample was PBMCs.

The CDR3 sequence is CASSLETVSSGANVLTF. Written as DNA, the CDR3 is TGCGCCAGCAGCTTGGAAACCGTGAGCTCTGGGGCCAACGTCCTGACTTTC. The rearrangement joins TRBV5-1 to TRBJ2-6; D is uncertain. The CDR3 covers 17 residues. Trimming removed 0 bases from V and 0 bases from J, with 10 bases in between. Looked up from germline, CDR1 is SGHRS and CDR2 is YFSETQ.